This T cell receptor beta chain was recovered during a study of spatial heterogeneity in lung cancer. Regarding the study as a whole: Ubiquitous, expanded tumor-derived TCRs were more frequently observed in blood at resection than at follow-up.

Losses at the gene ends were 2 bases for V and 3 bases for J; bases not matched to a gene: 0. Germline lookup yields CDR1 LGHNA and CDR2 YNFKEQ. The CDR3 extends over 15 amino acids. By sample fraction, this clonotype is medium-sized (0.01 to 0.1%). Antigen: not known. Time point here: sample taken at primary tumor resection. The study sequenced unsorted whole RNA from tumor, nontumor lung or frozen PBMC. TCRdb analysed the 5' RACE reads with MiXCR anew, one entry per CDR3 protein. The sample shows about 14,000 distinct CDR3 sequences, over 9% of them seen only once. The receptor's source is a male donor with early-stage non-small cell lung cancer. This specimen consisted of PBMCs, obtained at surgery. The V call is TRBV4-2, the J call TRBJ2-2; 10 nucleotides agree with TRBD2. CDR3 in DNA: TGTGCCAGCAGCCAACTAGCGGGAGACACCGGGGAGCTGTTTTTT. It codes for CASSQLAGDTGELFF.